The rows below give T cell receptor beta chains drawn from one sample of a study of response to subunit inactivated influenza vaccine. MiXCR was run by TCRdb on the RT-PCR reads, yielding one entry per CDR3 protein. This table has more than 400,000 distinct CDR3 sequences, approximately 9.9% appearing once. The source material was PBMCs from blood, sampled roughly 46 days after vaccination. The receptor source for this set is a man aged 50-59 years who received an inactivated influenza vaccine. Each CDR3 is given with its conserved first and last residue. Only some rows state a clone size, as once, few, many or a class for expanded clones.

clone_size: few
v_call: TRBV15
cdr3_aa: CATSRVGWGPDYEQYF

clone_size: -
v_call: TRBV27
cdr3_aa: CASSLGTSGSRNEQFF

clone_size: few
v_call: TRBV20-1
cdr3_aa: CSARGNAYEQYF

clone_size: few
v_call: TRBV24-1
cdr3_aa: CATSRAYGTGNTIYF

clone_size: many
v_call: TRBV7-9
cdr3_aa: CASSLVAYGYTF

clone_size: few
v_call: TRBV12-3/TRBV12-4
cdr3_aa: CASSLPAPTATGELFF

clone_size: few
v_call: TRBV20-1
cdr3_aa: CSASGGSPLHF

clone_size: few
v_call: TRBV24-1
cdr3_aa: CATSDLGTANTGELFF

clone_size: -
v_call: TRBV15
cdr3_aa: CATSRDRLAGQETQYF

clone_size: few
v_call: TRBV5-6
cdr3_aa: CASSLATGRMHF

clone_size: -
v_call: TRBV9
cdr3_aa: CASSLPRGLLSTDTQYF

clone_size: few
v_call: TRBV12-3/TRBV12-4
cdr3_aa: CASSSEDYTDTQYF

clone_size: many
v_call: TRBV29-1
cdr3_aa: CSVTPGGTEAFF

clone_size: -
v_call: TRBV5-1
cdr3_aa: CASSSQAGGSGANVLTF

clone_size: many
v_call: TRBV10-3
cdr3_aa: CAISESLTGTEAFF

clone_size: -
v_call: TRBV7-9
cdr3_aa: CASRYRTSGANVLTF

clone_size: -
v_call: TRBV4-1
cdr3_aa: CASSQAGQYNEQFF

clone_size: many
v_call: TRBV12-3/TRBV12-4
cdr3_aa: CASSFRGQTAKQETQYF

clone_size: many
v_call: TRBV12-3/TRBV12-4
cdr3_aa: CASSSRAQYTEAFF

clone_size: few
v_call: TRBV7-9
cdr3_aa: CASRDGKRTQYF

clone_size: -
v_call: TRBV20-1
cdr3_aa: CSARSRARGTEAFF

clone_size: -
v_call: TRBV10-3
cdr3_aa: CAISESRGRSPAYSGANVLTF

clone_size: -
v_call: TRBV28
cdr3_aa: CASSIPGLARSYEQYF

clone_size: many
v_call: TRBV7-9
cdr3_aa: CASSSLSTDTQYF

clone_size: few
v_call: TRBV20-1
cdr3_aa: CSVRLNEQFF

clone_size: few
v_call: TRBV29-1
cdr3_aa: CSVEATGTPYNEQFF

clone_size: few
v_call: TRBV28
cdr3_aa: CASHPLGGQQETQYF

clone_size: many
v_call: TRBV20-1
cdr3_aa: CSARQGLAKNIQYF

clone_size: many
v_call: TRBV20-1
cdr3_aa: CSASRTGIDTQYF

clone_size: few
v_call: TRBV29-1
cdr3_aa: CSTSRATRLSSYNEQFF

clone_size: many
v_call: TRBV24-1
cdr3_aa: CATGSGQGIIYNEQFF

clone_size: few
v_call: TRBV20-1
cdr3_aa: CSARPWASGPETQYF

clone_size: -
v_call: TRBV20-1
cdr3_aa: CSAIDESTDTQYF

clone_size: -
v_call: TRBV4-1
cdr3_aa: CASSQSDRVYGYTF

clone_size: few
v_call: TRBV4-1
cdr3_aa: CASSQDLFGMWGGPSRTDTQYF

clone_size: few
v_call: TRBV7-2
cdr3_aa: CASSLTINYGYTF

clone_size: few
v_call: TRBV11-2
cdr3_aa: CASSLLGTGGSDTQYF

clone_size: few
v_call: TRBV20-1
cdr3_aa: CSARPQGDTDTQYF

clone_size: -
v_call: TRBV3-1
cdr3_aa: CASRTASEAFF

clone_size: few
v_call: TRBV4-3
cdr3_aa: CASSQEWSWRAKNIQYF

clone_size: many
v_call: TRBV7-2
cdr3_aa: CASSLVDRAYQETQYF

clone_size: -
v_call: TRBV11-1
cdr3_aa: CASSGRLGTSGRERFEQYF

clone_size: few
v_call: TRBV12-3/TRBV12-4
cdr3_aa: CASLLSGGSTDTQYF

clone_size: -
v_call: TRBV10-3
cdr3_aa: CAISEGTSGSVHEQYF

clone_size: few
v_call: TRBV3-1
cdr3_aa: CASSPTSERNTGELFF

clone_size: -
v_call: TRBV4-1
cdr3_aa: CASSQERAGGYETQYF

clone_size: many
v_call: TRBV18
cdr3_aa: CASSPTEGEQYF

clone_size: -
v_call: TRBV20-1
cdr3_aa: CSARGRGVTDTQYF

clone_size: -
v_call: TRBV20-1
cdr3_aa: CSARGQLSSYEQYF

clone_size: -
v_call: TRBV5-1
cdr3_aa: CASSTGTVRNEQFF

clone_size: -
v_call: TRBV28
cdr3_aa: CASSPDSGTTPREQYF

clone_size: many
v_call: TRBV6-5
cdr3_aa: CASSDRPEWQYF

clone_size: -
v_call: TRBV7-2
cdr3_aa: CASSLAGRPVGNTGELFF

clone_size: few
v_call: TRBV7-2
cdr3_aa: CASSLGGTRNQPQHF